This T cell receptor beta chain was found in a study of OX40 agonist ivuxolimab in advanced cancers. Study in general: Patients were dosed intravenously with ivuxolimab at 0.01 to 10 mg/kg every 2 weeks. Whole-study findings and limits: Dosing at 0.1 to 3.0 mg/kg was accompanied by clonal expansion of CD4+ and CD8+ blood T cells by week 6.

Points on this clone: Its antigen is not identified.

CDR1 and CDR2 from the germline V gene are LGHNA and YSLEER. Between the trimmed V and J ends, which lost 0 bases and 4 bases, there was a span of 13 bases. The CDR3 length is 15 residues. Here immunoSEQ multiplex PCR was the method, and the copy in TCRdb shows in-frame clones only, minus some. The sample lists 40,000 to 45,000 clones, roughly 88% occurring once. This TCR was sampled from an adult with an advanced solid tumor such as melanoma, head and neck, liver or kidney cancer. The sample consisted of CD4+ or CD8+ T cells sorted from blood, taken in a trial of the OX40 agonist ivuxolimab. J is TRBJ2-7 and V is TRBV4-3, with a weak D call TRBD2 (6 bases). CDR3 DNA: TGCGCCAGCAGCCAAGATTGGGACTTGTTATACGAGCAGTACTTC. Translation: CASSQDWDLLYEQYF.